The 20 T cell receptor beta chains reported below all come from one sample, sequenced in a study of preoperative IRX-2 immunotherapy in early breast cancer. As to treatment: preoperative locoregional IRX-2 cytokine immunotherapy. Some clones are missing from TCRdb's copy, which holds only in-frame ones; the method was immunoSEQ multiplex PCR. The table lists under 25,000 clones, approximately 95% of them singletons. The material was tumor tissue, obtained after IRX-2 immunotherapy. These receptors were obtained from a human donor with breast cancer.

The genes are TRBV27 and TRBJ1-2, with a possible D match to TRBD1 (5 bases). The V gene's germline CDR1 is MNHEY and CDR2 SMNVEV (reference sequence). The length of the CDR3 is 18 residues. Trimming took 3 bases from V and 0 from J, leaving 20 bases between them. For the CDR3, the DNA is TGTGCCAGCAGTTTTCTGGGCGGGACCTCCTTCTCTAACTATGGCTACACCTTC. It is translated as CASSFLGGTSFSNYGYTF.

This chain connects TRBV5-6 to TRBJ2-7; D unresolved. V was pared by 1 base and J by 2 bases, with 13 bases between. The CDR3 is 15 amino acids. From germline, CDR1 is SGHDT and CDR2 YYEEEE. CDR3 bases: TGTGCCAGCAGCTTGTCGGGCTTTTTAACCTACGAGCAGTACTTC. Its translation: CASSLSGFLTYEQYF.

V gene TRBV7-6 combines with J gene TRBJ1-2; 8 nucleotides line up with TRBD1. The V gene end was trimmed by 5 bases and the J gene end by 3 bases; junction bases not matched to a gene: 8. CDR3 size: 15 residues. Germline CDR1 reads SGHVS; CDR2 reads FNYEAQ. CDR3 residues: CASSLGTGSHYGYTF. DNA for the CDR3: TGTGCCAGCAGCCTAGGGACAGGCTCCCACTATGGCTACACCTTC.

V and J are TRBV28 and TRBJ2-2; a weak D match, TRBD1 (5 bases). Germline CDR1 is MDHEN and CDR2 is SYDVKM. V lost 10 bases and J 6 bases, leaving 12 bases between the germline ends. The CDR3 totals 12 residues. CDR3 nucleotide sequence: TGTGCCATACAGGTGACCCCCGGGGAGCTGTTTTTT. Residues: CAIQVTPGELFF.

This sequence joins TRBV5-1 and TRBJ2-3; no reliable D call. The germline gives CDR1 SGHRS, CDR2 YFSETQ. Trimming took 0 bases from V and 0 from J, leaving 8 bases between them. This CDR3 has 15 residues. The CDR3 sequence: CASSLAPSSTDTQYF. The CDR3 nucleotides read TGCGCCAGCAGCTTGGCCCCCTCCAGCACAGATACGCAGTATTTT.

This clone was seen a single time. The gene calls are TRBV4-2 and TRBJ2-2; 8 bases match TRBD1. Germline assignment: CDR1 LGHNA and CDR2 YNFKEQ. The CDR3 contains 17 residues. Trimming removed 0 bases from V and 5 bases from J; junction bases left unmatched: 8. The CDR3 DNA reads TGTGCCAGCAGCCAAGATAGCAGGGGGCTGCGAACCGGGGAGCTGTTTTTT. It encodes CASSQDSRGLRTGELFF.

This chain joins TRBV11-2 and TRBJ2-7; no firm D call. V was cut by 4 bases and J by 1 base, with 11 bases left in between. The CDR3 runs to 14 residues. Germline CDR1 is SGHAT and CDR2 is FQNNGV. CDR3 nucleotides: TGTGCCAGCAGCTCCCTAGTCGGATCCTACGAGCAGTACTTC. Its protein is CASSSLVGSYEQYF.

This sequence joins TRBV18 and TRBJ2-6; 10 bases line up with TRBD1. With V trimmed by 6 bases and J by 2 bases, 16 bases remained unmatched. Germline assignment: CDR1 KGHSH and CDR2 LQKENI. CDR3 length: 20 residues. CDR3 amino acids: CASSLITGTGDVAGANVLTF. In DNA, the CDR3 is TGTGCCAGCTCTCTCATCACCGGGACAGGGGATGTTGCTGGGGCCAACGTCCTGACTTTC.

Only one count was recorded for this clone. This sequence joins TRBV19 and TRBJ2-1; 10 bases are a match to TRBD2. Germline lookup yields CDR1 LNHDA and CDR2 SQIVND (reference sequence). This CDR3 has 15 residues. J lost 0 bases, V lost 4 bases, and 0 bases had no gene match. As DNA, the CDR3 is TGTGCCAGTAGTACTAGCGGGAGCTCCTACAATGAGCAGTTCTTC. It encodes CASSTSGSSYNEQFF.

This clone was counted a single time. The rearrangement joins TRBV7-3 to TRBJ2-3; D ambiguous. The germline V and J ends were trimmed by 0 bases and 6 bases, with 7 bases remaining between them. Germline values: CDR1 SGHTA, CDR2 FQGTGA. CDR3 length equals 13 residues. The CDR3 nucleotides are TGTGCCAGCAGCTTAACTATCACCGATACGCAGTATTTT. Amino acids: CASSLTITDTQYF. Full variable domain (remainder filled in from reference TRBV7-3 and TRBJ2-3): GAGVSQTPSNKVTEKGKYVELRCDPISGHTALYWYRQSLGQGPEFLIYFQGTGAADDSGLPNDRFFAVRPEGSVSTLKIQRTERGDSAVYLCASSLTITDTQYFGPGTRLTVL.

Only a few counts were recorded for this clone. The CDR3 spells CASSLGQGHYEQYF. For the CDR3, the DNA is TGTGCCAGCAGCCTAGGACAGGGGCACTACGAGCAGTACTTC. The gene calls are TRBV7-3 and TRBJ2-7; 9 nucleotides line up with TRBD1. This CDR3 contains 14 residues. The ends lost 5 bases at V and 3 bases at J; junction bases unmatched: 5. Germline assignment: CDR1 SGHTA and CDR2 FQGTGA.

The chain links TRBV19 to TRBJ2-2; 7 bases align to TRBD2. V trimming: 7 bases; J trimming: 5 bases; junction bases outside the gene matches: 13. Germline lookup yields CDR1 LNHDA and CDR2 SQIVND (reference sequence). The CDR3 contains 16 residues. The CDR3 DNA is TGTGCCAGTATCGGGAAGGGAGGGTTGAGAACCGGGGAGCTGTTTTTT. This gives the protein CASIGKGGLRTGELFF.

This clone was detected only once. The chain's CDR3 is CASRQNGAFSGNTIYF. As DNA, the CDR3 is TGTGCCAGCAGACAAAATGGAGCGTTCTCTGGAAACACCATATATTTT. The chain uses TRBV28 and TRBJ1-3; no firm D call. CDR1 is MDHEN, CDR2 SYDVKM, per germline. V was clipped by 6 bases and J by 0 bases, with 15 bases between them. This CDR3 has 16 residues.

The J gene is TRBJ2-3, the V gene TRBV5-1; D uncertain. From germline, CDR1 is SGHRS and CDR2 YFSETQ. The CDR3 is 12 residues long. Trimming left V 2 bases short and J 1 base short, with 2 bases between. The DNA for the CDR3 is TGCGCCAGCAGCTTCGGCACAGATACGCAGTATTTT. Translated: CASSFGTDTQYF.

CDR3 bases: TGTGCCAGCAGCTTTGGTCTTAAAGCTTTCTTT. Protein: CASSFGLKAFF. The chain couples TRBV5-6 to TRBJ1-1; D gene uncertain. This CDR3 region has 11 residues. In germline, CDR1 is SGHDT, CDR2 YYEEEE. V was shortened by 2 bases and J by 9 bases, with 8 bases between the two germline ends. The variable domain in full, with the rest retrieved from reference TRBV5-6 and TRBJ1-1, is DAGVTQSPTHLIKTRGQQVTLRCSPKSGHDTVSWYQQALGQGPQFIFQYYEEEERQRGNFPDRFSGHQFPNYSSELNVNALLLGDSALYLCASSFGLKAFFGQGTRLTVV.

The chain couples TRBV20-1 to TRBJ1-1, with D hard to call. Germline V gene lookup returns CDR1 DFQATT and CDR2 SNEGSKA (reference sequence). V gave up 6 bases and J gave up 1 base, with 6 bases separating them. CDR3 length: 11 residues. The DNA of the CDR3 is TGCAGTGCAAGACAGAACACTGAAGCTTTCTTT. The encoded protein is CSARQNTEAFF.

V is TRBV6-1 and J is TRBJ2-5; D gene ambiguous. Trimming pared 7 bases from V and 4 bases from J, leaving 10 bases between. The V gene's germline CDR1 is MNHNS and CDR2 SASEGT. The CDR3 is made up of 12 amino acids. CDR3 DNA sequence: TGTGCCAGCAAACAGCGTGGAGAGACCCAGTACTTC. Protein: CASKQRGETQYF.

The rearrangement links TRBV11-2 to TRBJ1-1; D may be TRBD1 (6 bases). The CDR3 is 13 amino acids. Looked up from germline, CDR1 is SGHAT and CDR2 is FQNNGV. The V gene lost 7 bases and the J gene lost 4 bases, with 13 bases spanning the gap. This chain's CDR3 is CASKFQGITEAFF. The CDR3 DNA reads as TGTGCCAGCAAGTTTCAGGGGATCACTGAAGCTTTCTTT.

The chain joins TRBV5-1 to TRBJ2-3; 9 positions agree with TRBD2. CDR3 length: 16 residues. V was pared by 1 base and J by 5 bases, with 8 bases of the junction left unmatched. Germline V gives CDR1 SGHRS, CDR2 YFSETQ. In DNA form, the CDR3 reads TGCGCCAGCAGCTTGAAAAGCGGGGGGCTAGGAGATACGCAGTATTTT. Residues: CASSLKSGGLGDTQYF.

The rearrangement joins TRBV30 to TRBJ2-7; D may be TRBD1 or TRBD2 (5 bases each). The CDR3 totals 16 residues. Germline CDR1 and CDR2: GTSNPN and SVGIG (reference sequence). Trimming cost V 0 bases and J 3 bases, with 18 bases left between them. The CDR3 DNA reads as TGTGCCTGGAGTGTTCCGAGTTTCGGGGCCCGCTACGAGCAGTACTTC. Protein product: CAWSVPSFGARYEQYF.